This T cell receptor beta chain was sequenced in a study of identical twins. Template switching created a universal primer site, and the cDNA included unique molecular identifiers. MiXCR, applied by TCRdb to the 5' RACE reads, yields one record per CDR3 protein. The repertoire consists of some 570,000 distinct CDR3 sequences, with 20% to 25% occurring once and the leading ten covering 0.48%. Looked up from germline, CDR1 is SGHVS and CDR2 is FQNEAQ. V shed 0 bases and J shed 6 bases, with 14 bases lying between them. This CDR3 region has 16 residues. Study results and limitations: Cord blood's abundant beta clonotypes had fewer insertions, unlike memory repertoires. Analyses based on zero insertions could be partly confounded by invariant MAIT and iNKT cells.

Details on this clonotype: As yet, its antigen is unknown.

These same data were also listed under a study on yellow fever vaccine responses in identical twins.

Input material: CD4+ T cells sorted from blood. The chain carries TRBV7-8 and TRBJ2-2, with D possibly being TRBD2 (6 bases). This clonotype originated in a young woman in good health. The chain's CDR3 is CASSLAGGSNSGELFF. The CDR3 bases are TGTGCCAGCAGCTTAGCCGGGGGTTCTAATTCCGGGGAGCTGTTTTTT.